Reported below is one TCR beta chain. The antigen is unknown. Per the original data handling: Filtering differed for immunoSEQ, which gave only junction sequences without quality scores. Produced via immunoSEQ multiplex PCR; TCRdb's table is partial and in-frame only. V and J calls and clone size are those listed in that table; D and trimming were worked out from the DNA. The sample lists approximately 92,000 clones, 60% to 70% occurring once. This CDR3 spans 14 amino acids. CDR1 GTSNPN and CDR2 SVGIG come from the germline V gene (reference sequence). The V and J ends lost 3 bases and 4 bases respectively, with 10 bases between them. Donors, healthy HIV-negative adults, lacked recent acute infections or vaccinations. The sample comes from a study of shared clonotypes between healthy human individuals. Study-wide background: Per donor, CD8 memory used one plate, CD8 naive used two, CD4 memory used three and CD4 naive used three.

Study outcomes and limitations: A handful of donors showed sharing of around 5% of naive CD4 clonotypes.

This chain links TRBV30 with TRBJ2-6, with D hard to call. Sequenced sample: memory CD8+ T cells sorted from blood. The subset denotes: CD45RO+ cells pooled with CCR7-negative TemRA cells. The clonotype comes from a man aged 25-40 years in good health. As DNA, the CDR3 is TGTGCCTGGAGCTTAGCATCCGGGGCCAACGTCCTGACTTTC. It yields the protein CAWSLASGANVLTF.